These T cell receptor beta chains were read from a single sample in a study of cytomegalovirus exposure and HLA in healthy donors. Assay used: immunoSEQ multiplex PCR; TCRdb lists only in-frame clones, some missing. The sample has about 96,000 clones, approximately 74% seen once. Sequencing was performed on PBMCs. The source of these receptors is a female donor in good health and CMV-seropositive. The CDR3 runs from the conserved cysteine through the conserved F or W. The order of the fields is J gene, V gene, clone size, D gene, CDR3 DNA, CDR3 protein. The D gene is left open where the match is weak. Size is omitted from some rows. Given values are once, few, many or a class for expanded clones.

j_gene: TRBJ2-7; v_gene: TRBV28; abundance: NA; d_gene: NA; CDR3nt: TGTGCCAGCAGTCTGGGGGGTCTCCTCGTCCGCGAGCAGTACTTC; CDR3aa: CASSLGGLLVREQYF
j_gene: TRBJ1-2; v_gene: TRBV5-4; abundance: once; d_gene: NA; CDR3nt: TGTGCCAGCAGCTTGGACAGGGAAAATGGCTACACCTTC; CDR3aa: CASSLDRENGYTF
j_gene: TRBJ2-3; v_gene: TRBV11-2; abundance: NA; d_gene: TRBD2; CDR3nt: TGTGCCAGCAGCTTAGGCCTAGCGGGGGGGGCCGGAGATACGCAGTATTTT; CDR3aa: CASSLGLAGGAGDTQYF
j_gene: TRBJ2-7; v_gene: TRBV27; abundance: NA; d_gene: NA; CDR3nt: TGTGCCAGCAGTCGGGGTTGGGAGCAGTACTTC; CDR3aa: CASSRGWEQYF
j_gene: TRBJ2-3; v_gene: TRBV6-4; abundance: NA; d_gene: TRBD2; CDR3nt: TGTGCCAGCAGTGACTCTAGCGGGGGGGCCGGGGATACGCAGTATTTT; CDR3aa: CASSDSSGGAGDTQYF
j_gene: TRBJ1-6; v_gene: TRBV5-4; abundance: NA; d_gene: NA; CDR3nt: TGTGCCAGCAGCTTCGGGAGCTCCTATAATTCACCCCTCCACTTT; CDR3aa: CASSFGSSYNSPLHF
j_gene: TRBJ2-5; v_gene: TRBV28; abundance: NA; d_gene: NA; CDR3nt: TGTGCCAGCAGTTTAGCCGGGGCGGGGACCAAAGAGACCCAGTACTTC; CDR3aa: CASSLAGAGTKETQYF
j_gene: TRBJ2-1; v_gene: TRBV10-3; abundance: NA; d_gene: TRBD1; CDR3nt: TGTGCCATCAGTGAGCGGCCGGGACAGAACTACAATGAGCAGTTCTTC; CDR3aa: CAISERPGQNYNEQFF
j_gene: TRBJ2-1; v_gene: TRBV6-4; abundance: few; d_gene: TRBD2; CDR3nt: TGTGCCAGCTCGAGGGAGGGCAGCTCCTACAATGAGCAGTTCTTC; CDR3aa: CASSREGSSYNEQFF
j_gene: TRBJ1-5; v_gene: TRBV10-3; abundance: NA; d_gene: TRBD1; CDR3nt: TGTGCCATCAGTAGCTCCGACAGGGCAGCTCAGCCCCAGCATTTT; CDR3aa: CAISSSDRAAQPQHF
j_gene: TRBJ2-5; v_gene: TRBV10-3; abundance: NA; d_gene: TRBD2; CDR3nt: TGTGCCATCAGGGCGCTACTAGCGGCGCAAGAGACCCAGTACTTC; CDR3aa: CAIRALLAAQETQYF
j_gene: TRBJ1-2; v_gene: TRBV29-1; abundance: NA; d_gene: TRBD1; CDR3nt: TGCAGCGACAAGACAGGGGGCGCGAACTATGGCTACACCTTC; CDR3aa: CSDKTGGANYGYTF
j_gene: TRBJ1-2; v_gene: TRBV9; abundance: NA; d_gene: NA; CDR3nt: TGTGCCAGCAGCGTAGGCCCCCGGGACACCTATGGCTACACCTTC; CDR3aa: CASSVGPRDTYGYTF
j_gene: TRBJ2-2; v_gene: TRBV18; abundance: NA; d_gene: NA; CDR3nt: TGTGCCAGCTCACCGGAGTTGAGCGGGGAGCTGTTTTTT; CDR3aa: CASSPELSGELFF
j_gene: TRBJ2-7; v_gene: TRBV28; abundance: NA; d_gene: TRBD1; CDR3nt: TGTGCCAGCAGTTCACAGGGGAAGGGGTACGAGCAGTACTTC; CDR3aa: CASSSQGKGYEQYF
j_gene: TRBJ2-5; v_gene: TRBV6-5; abundance: once; d_gene: NA; CDR3nt: TGTGCCAGCAGTTATCGAGTAGGGGTCGGAGAGACCCAGTACTTC; CDR3aa: CASSYRVGVGETQYF
j_gene: TRBJ1-2; v_gene: TRBV5-6; abundance: NA; d_gene: TRBD1; CDR3nt: TGTGCCAGCAGCTTGGGACAGGGGGCGGGCGGCTATGGCTACACCTTC; CDR3aa: CASSLGQGAGGYGYTF
j_gene: TRBJ2-6; v_gene: TRBV28; abundance: once; d_gene: TRBD2; CDR3nt: TGTGCCAGCAGGGGGCAAGCGGGGTACTCTGGGGCCAACGTCCTGACTTTC; CDR3aa: CASRGQAGYSGANVLTF
j_gene: TRBJ1-6; v_gene: TRBV6-4; abundance: NA; d_gene: TRBD1; CDR3nt: TGTGCCAGCACTAGACAGGGGGCAAATTCACCCCTCCACTTT; CDR3aa: CASTRQGANSPLHF
j_gene: TRBJ2-7; v_gene: TRBV29-1; abundance: NA; d_gene: TRBD2; CDR3nt: TGCAGCGTTGGGGGGGGGACTAGCGCGGTTTCCTACGAGCAGTACTTC; CDR3aa: CSVGGGTSAVSYEQYF